This T cell receptor (beta chain) was recorded in a study of cytomegalovirus exposure and HLA in healthy donors. As regards this clone: No antigen is known for it.

Study-wide results and caveats: Associated with cytomegalovirus, according to the listing, were some 180 TCR beta chains. It was reportedly the case that the classifier diagnosed cytomegalovirus status with high specificity and sensitivity. Most TCR sequences proved rare, with some public TCRs found in many donors.

CDR1 is MNHNY, CDR2 SVGAGI, per germline (reference sequence). The V gene lost 0 bases and the J gene lost 1 base, with 7 bases spanning the gap. The length of the CDR3 is 14 residues. The donors formed part of the approximately 120-subject validation cohort, distinct from the roughly 620-subject first cohort. Assay used: immunoSEQ multiplex PCR; TCRdb lists only in-frame clones, some missing. The sample records 150,000 to 200,000 clones, around nine tenths being singletons. The TCR comes from a man aged 18 to 30 in good health and CMV-seropositive. The chain recombines TRBV6-6 with TRBJ2-7, with D maybe TRBD2 (5 bases). The sequencing input was PBMCs. CDR3 nucleotide sequence: TGTGCCAGCAGTTACTCGCCGGGATCCTACGAGCAGTACTTC. Residues: CASSYSPGSYEQYF.